These T cell receptor beta chains were read from a single sample in a study of T cell responses to AZD1222 COVID-19 vaccine. This table comes from immunoSEQ multiplex PCR, and its TCRdb copy is limited to in-frame clones, with some not included. The sample shows roughly 120,000 clones, about 90% of them seen only once. Here the sequenced sample was peripheral blood, taken on day 0 of AZD1222 vaccination. These receptor sequences come from an adult in good health. The CDR3 runs from the conserved cysteine through the conserved F or W. The D gene is left open where the match is weak. Clone size appears in some rows only: once, few, many, or a class for an expanded clone.

clone_size	v_call	j_call	d_call	cdr3_aa	cdr3_nt
NA	TRBV6-5	TRBJ1-2	TRBD1	CASRRGQNYGYTF	TGTGCCAGCAGGAGGGGGCAGAACTATGGCTACACCTTC
NA	TRBV4-1	TRBJ2-5	TRBD1	CASSPGQGQFRVQETQYF	TGCGCCAGCAGTCCGGGACAGGGTCAGTTCCGGGTACAAGAGACCCAGTACTTC
NA	TRBV18	TRBJ1-6	NA	CASSPMAADSPLHF	TGTGCCAGCTCACCGATGGCGGCTGATTCACCCCTCCACTTT
NA	TRBV2	TRBJ2-2	TRBD1	CAKQGSPFANTGELFF	TGTGCCAAACAGGGGTCTCCGTTCGCGAACACCGGGGAGCTGTTTTTT
NA	TRBV6-4	TRBJ1-2	NA	CASSWVSPYGYTF	TGTGCCAGCTCCTGGGTCTCTCCCTATGGCTACACCTTC
few	TRBV2	TRBJ2-1	TRBD2	CASSVIRAGKSGEQFF	TGTGCCAGCAGTGTCATTCGAGCGGGAAAATCGGGTGAGCAGTTCTTC
NA	TRBV27	TRBJ2-7	NA	CASSLRAQRLTYEQYF	TGTGCCAGCAGTTTAAGGGCTCAGCGTCTGACCTACGAGCAGTACTTC
NA	TRBV7-8	TRBJ1-2	TRBD1	CASSAGQGGGYTF	TGTGCCAGCAGCGCCGGACAGGGTGGTGGCTACACCTTC
NA	TRBV5-1	TRBJ1-2	TRBD1	CASSTGQGTFYGYTF	TGCGCCAGCAGCACCGGACAGGGTACCTTCTATGGCTACACCTTC
NA	TRBV2	TRBJ2-7	NA	CASSLSAYEQYF	TGTGCCAGCAGTCTGAGTGCGTACGAGCAGTACTTC
once	TRBV6-7	TRBJ1-1	NA	CASAEAFF	TGTGCCAGCGCAGAAGCTTTCTTT
NA	TRBV10-2	TRBJ1-2	TRBD1	CASSEGGQSYGYTF	TGCGCCAGCAGCGAAGGGGGACAGAGCTATGGCTACACCTTC
NA	TRBV9	TRBJ1-1	TRBD1	CASSQTGMNTEAFF	TGTGCCAGCAGCCAGACAGGGATGAACACTGAAGCTTTCTTT
NA	TRBV7-8	TRBJ1-1	NA	CASSRSGAGIDTEAFF	TGTGCCAGCAGCCGTTCAGGGGCAGGGATTGACACTGAAGCTTTCTTT
NA	TRBV7-9	TRBJ1-4	NA	CASSLVLGGVGEKLFF	TGTGCCAGCAGCTTAGTATTAGGCGGCGTCGGTGAAAAACTGTTTTTT
NA	TRBV19	TRBJ1-3	NA	CASSPTRDYSSGNTIYF	TGTGCCAGTAGTCCGACCCGGGACTACAGCTCTGGAAACACCATATATTTT
NA	TRBV10-3	TRBJ1-6	TRBD1	CAISWTGEDNSPLHF	TGTGCCATCAGCTGGACAGGGGAAGATAATTCACCCCTCCACTTT
NA	TRBV28	TRBJ2-1	NA	CASSLAGPSYNEQFF	TGTGCCAGCAGTTTAGCGGGCCCCTCATACAATGAGCAGTTCTTC
NA	TRBV19	TRBJ1-1	NA	CASSIYGIMNTEAFF	TGTGCCAGTAGTATCTACGGAATTATGAACACTGAAGCTTTCTTT
NA	TRBV19	TRBJ1-5	NA	CASSNNRVRNQPQHF	TGTGCCAGTAGTAATAACAGGGTCCGCAATCAGCCCCAGCATTTT
NA	TRBV5-8	TRBJ1-2	NA	CASSLGVGYGYTF	TGTGCCAGCAGCTTAGGGGTAGGCTATGGCTACACCTTC
NA	TRBV4-1	TRBJ2-2	NA	CASSQVAGSNTGELFF	TGCGCCAGCAGCCAAGTCGCAGGGTCGAACACCGGGGAGCTGTTTTTT
NA	TRBV6-5	TRBJ1-4	TRBD1	CASSSGQGLYNEKLFF	TGTGCCAGCAGTTCTGGACAGGGCCTATATAATGAAAAACTGTTTTTT
NA	TRBV5-1	TRBJ2-7	NA	CASRPGTAPEQYF	TGCGCCAGCAGGCCCGGGACCGCCCCGGAGCAGTACTTC
NA	TRBV19	TRBJ1-4	NA	CASSIDLDEKLFF	TGTGCCAGTAGTATAGATCTGGATGAAAAACTGTTTTTT
NA	TRBV21-1	TRBJ1-4	NA	CASRGVGTGGNEKLFF	TGTGCCAGCAGGGGGGTAGGGACAGGAGGAAATGAAAAACTGTTTTTT
NA	TRBV4-1	TRBJ1-1	NA	CASSQEWTKNTEAFF	TGCGCCAGCAGCCAAGAATGGACCAAGAACACTGAAGCTTTCTTT
NA	TRBV7-6	TRBJ1-2	TRBD1	CASSPGQGAGNYGYTF	TGTGCCAGCAGCCCGGGACAGGGGGCGGGTAACTATGGCTACACCTTC
NA	TRBV5-1	TRBJ2-3	NA	CASSFQASTDTQYF	TGCGCCAGCAGCTTTCAGGCTAGCACAGATACGCAGTATTTT
NA	TRBV7-9	TRBJ1-1	NA	CASTPSGGRTEAFF	TGTGCCAGCACCCCGTCCGGTGGTCGGACTGAAGCTTTCTTT
NA	TRBV18	TRBJ2-5	TRBD2	CASSPGLAGEETQYF	TGTGCCAGCTCACCGGGACTAGCGGGAGAGGAGACCCAGTACTTC
NA	TRBV9	TRBJ2-1	NA	CASSVGSSYNEQFF	TGTGCCAGCAGCGTGGGGAGCTCCTACAATGAGCAGTTCTTC
NA	TRBV9	TRBJ1-2	NA	CASSGMWRGYTF	TGTGCCAGCAGCGGCATGTGGAGGGGCTACACCTTC